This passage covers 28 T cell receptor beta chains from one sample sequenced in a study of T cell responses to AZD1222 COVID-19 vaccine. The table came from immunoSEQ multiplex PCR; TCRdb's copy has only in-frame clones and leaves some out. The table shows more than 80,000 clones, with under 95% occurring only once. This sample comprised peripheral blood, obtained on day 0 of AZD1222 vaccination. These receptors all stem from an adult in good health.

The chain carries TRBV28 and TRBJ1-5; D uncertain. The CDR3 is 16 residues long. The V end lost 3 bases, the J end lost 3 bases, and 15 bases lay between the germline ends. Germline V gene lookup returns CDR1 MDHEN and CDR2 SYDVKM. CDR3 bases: TGTGCCAGCAGTTTGACGCTCATGAGGGACAATCAGCCCCAGCATTTT. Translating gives CASSLTLMRDNQPQHF.

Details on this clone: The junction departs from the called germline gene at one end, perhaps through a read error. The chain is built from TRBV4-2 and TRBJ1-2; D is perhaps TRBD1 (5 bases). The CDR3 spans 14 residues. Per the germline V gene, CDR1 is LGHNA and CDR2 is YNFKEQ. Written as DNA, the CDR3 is TGTGCCAGCCGCCAGGCGACGGGGGGGTATGGCTACACCTTC. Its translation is CASRQATGGYGYTF.

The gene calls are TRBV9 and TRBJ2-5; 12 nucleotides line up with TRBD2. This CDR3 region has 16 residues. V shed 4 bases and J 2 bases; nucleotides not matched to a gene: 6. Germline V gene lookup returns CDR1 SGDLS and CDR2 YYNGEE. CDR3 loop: CASSPRLAGVQETQYF. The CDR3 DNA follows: TGTGCCAGCAGCCCCAGACTAGCGGGGGTTCAAGAGACCCAGTACTTC. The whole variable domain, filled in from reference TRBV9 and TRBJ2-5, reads DSGVTQTPKHLITATGQRVTLRCSPRSGDLSVYWYQQSLDQGLQFLIQYYNGEERAKGNILERFSAQQFPDLHSELNLSSLELGDSALYFCASSPRLAGVQETQYFGPGTRLLVL.

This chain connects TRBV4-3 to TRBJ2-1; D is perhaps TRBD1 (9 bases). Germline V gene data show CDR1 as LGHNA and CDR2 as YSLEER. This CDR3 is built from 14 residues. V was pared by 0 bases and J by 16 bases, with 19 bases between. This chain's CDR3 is CASSQDSGTGKKFF. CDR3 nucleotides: TGCGCCAGCAGCCAAGATAGCGGGACAGGGAAAAAATTCTTC.

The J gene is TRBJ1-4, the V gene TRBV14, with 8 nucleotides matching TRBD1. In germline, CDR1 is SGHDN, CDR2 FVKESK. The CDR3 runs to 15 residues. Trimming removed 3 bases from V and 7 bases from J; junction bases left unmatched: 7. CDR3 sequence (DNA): TGTGCCAGCAGCCACTCGGACAGGGCAGGTGAAAAACTGTTTTTT. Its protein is CASSHSDRAGEKLFF.

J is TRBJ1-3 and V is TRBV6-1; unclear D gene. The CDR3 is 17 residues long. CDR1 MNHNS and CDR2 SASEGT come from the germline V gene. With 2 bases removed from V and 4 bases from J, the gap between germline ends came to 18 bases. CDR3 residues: CASSEFWMGKRGNTIYF. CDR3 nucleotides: TGTGCCAGCAGTGAATTTTGGATGGGGAAACGGGGAAACACCATATATTTT.

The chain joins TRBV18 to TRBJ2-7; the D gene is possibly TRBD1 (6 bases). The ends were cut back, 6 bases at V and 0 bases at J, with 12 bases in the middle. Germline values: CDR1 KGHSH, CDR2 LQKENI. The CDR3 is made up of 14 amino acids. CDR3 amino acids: CASSRRDNSYEQYF. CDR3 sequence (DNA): TGTGCCAGCTCGCGCCGGGACAACTCCTACGAGCAGTACTTC.

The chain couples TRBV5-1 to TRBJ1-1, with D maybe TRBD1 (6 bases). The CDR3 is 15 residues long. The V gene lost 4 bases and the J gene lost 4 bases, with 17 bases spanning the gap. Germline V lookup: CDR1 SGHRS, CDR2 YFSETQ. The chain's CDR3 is CASSLSQGGGTEAFF. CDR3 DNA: TGCGCCAGCAGCCTTTCACAGGGAGGGGGCACTGAAGCTTTCTTT.

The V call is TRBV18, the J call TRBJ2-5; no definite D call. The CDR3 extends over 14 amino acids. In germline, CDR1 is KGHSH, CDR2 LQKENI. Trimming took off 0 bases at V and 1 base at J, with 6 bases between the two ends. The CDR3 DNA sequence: TGTGCCAGCTCACCACCAAATTTCCAAGAGACCCAGTACTTC. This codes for CASSPPNFQETQYF. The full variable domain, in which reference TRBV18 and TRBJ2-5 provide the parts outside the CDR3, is NAGVMQNPRHLVRRRGQEARLRCSPMKGHSHVYWYRQLPEEGLKFMVYLQKENIIDESGMPKERFSAEFPKEGPSILRIQQVVRGDSAAYFCASSPPNFQETQYFGPGTRLLVL.

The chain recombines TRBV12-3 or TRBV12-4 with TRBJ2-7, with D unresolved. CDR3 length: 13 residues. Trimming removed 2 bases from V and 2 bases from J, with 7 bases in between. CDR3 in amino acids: CASSLNDPYEQYF. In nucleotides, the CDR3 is TGTGCCAGCAGTTTAAACGACCCCTACGAGCAGTACTTC.

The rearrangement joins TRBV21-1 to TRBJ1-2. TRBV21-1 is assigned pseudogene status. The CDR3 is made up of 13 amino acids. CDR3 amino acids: CASSPEYPHGYTF. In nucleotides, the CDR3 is TGTGCCAGCAGCCCGGAATACCCCCATGGCTACACCTTC.

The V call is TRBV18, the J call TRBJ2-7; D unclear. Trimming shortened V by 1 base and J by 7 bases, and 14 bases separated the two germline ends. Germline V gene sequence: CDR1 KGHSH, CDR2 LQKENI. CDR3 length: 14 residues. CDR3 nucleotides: TGTGCCAGCTCACCACAGGGTCAAATTTTGGAGCAGTACTTC. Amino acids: CASSPQGQILEQYF.

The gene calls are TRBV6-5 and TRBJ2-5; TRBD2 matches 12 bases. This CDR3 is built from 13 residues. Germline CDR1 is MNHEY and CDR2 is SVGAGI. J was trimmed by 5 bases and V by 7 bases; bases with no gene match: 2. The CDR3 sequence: CASTLAGGETQYF. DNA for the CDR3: TGTGCCAGCACTCTAGCGGGGGGGGAGACCCAGTACTTC.

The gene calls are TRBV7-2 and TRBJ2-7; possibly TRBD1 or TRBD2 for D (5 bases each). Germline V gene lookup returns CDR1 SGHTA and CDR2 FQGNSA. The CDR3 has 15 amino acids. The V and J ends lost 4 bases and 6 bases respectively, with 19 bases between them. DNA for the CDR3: TGTGCCAGCAGCTCTCGGGGACCCACGTCGGGCGAGCAGTACTTC. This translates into CASSSRGPTSGEQYF.

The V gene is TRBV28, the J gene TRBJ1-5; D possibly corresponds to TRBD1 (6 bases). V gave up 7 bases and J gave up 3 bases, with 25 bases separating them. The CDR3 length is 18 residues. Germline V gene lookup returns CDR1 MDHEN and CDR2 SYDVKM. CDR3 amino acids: CASKDPAGGLSVNQPQHF. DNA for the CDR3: TGTGCCAGCAAAGATCCAGCGGGGGGGCTCTCGGTCAATCAGCCCCAGCATTTT.

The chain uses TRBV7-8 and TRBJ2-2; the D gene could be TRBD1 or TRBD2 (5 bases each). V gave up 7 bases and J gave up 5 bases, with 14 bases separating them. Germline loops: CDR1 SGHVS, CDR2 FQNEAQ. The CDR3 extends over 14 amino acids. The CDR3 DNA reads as TGTGCCAGCAACCCGGGACGAGCTACCGGGGAGCTGTTTTTT. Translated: CASNPGRATGELFF.

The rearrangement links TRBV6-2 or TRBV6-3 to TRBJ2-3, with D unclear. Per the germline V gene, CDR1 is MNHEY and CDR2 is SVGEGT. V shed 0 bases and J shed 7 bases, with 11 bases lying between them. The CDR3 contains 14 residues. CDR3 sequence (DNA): TGTGCCAGCAGTTACTCGAGTTTGCTCAATACGCAGTATTTT. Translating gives CASSYSSLLNTQYF.

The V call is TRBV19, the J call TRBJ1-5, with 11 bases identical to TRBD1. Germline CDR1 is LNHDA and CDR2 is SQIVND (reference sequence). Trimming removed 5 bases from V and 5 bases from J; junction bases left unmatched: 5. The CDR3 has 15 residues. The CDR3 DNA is TGTGCCAGTAGTCCGGGACAGGGGGTTTATCAGCCCCAGCATTTT. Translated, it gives CASSPGQGVYQPQHF.

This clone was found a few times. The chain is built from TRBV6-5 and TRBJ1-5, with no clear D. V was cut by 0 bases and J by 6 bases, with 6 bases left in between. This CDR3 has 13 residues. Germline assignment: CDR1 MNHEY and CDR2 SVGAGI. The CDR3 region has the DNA TGTGCCAGCAGTTACTCGAACAGTCAGCCCCAGCATTTT. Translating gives CASSYSNSQPQHF.

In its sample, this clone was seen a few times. In DNA form, the CDR3 reads TGTGCCAGCAGCTGGGGACATCTCTACGAGCAGTACTTC. Translating gives CASSWGHLYEQYF. V usage is TRBV13 and J usage is TRBJ2-7, with D possibly being TRBD1 (6 bases). In germline, CDR1 is PRHDT, CDR2 FYEKMQ (reference sequence). CDR3 length: 13 amino acids. Trimming removed 4 bases from V and 3 bases from J, with 10 bases in between.

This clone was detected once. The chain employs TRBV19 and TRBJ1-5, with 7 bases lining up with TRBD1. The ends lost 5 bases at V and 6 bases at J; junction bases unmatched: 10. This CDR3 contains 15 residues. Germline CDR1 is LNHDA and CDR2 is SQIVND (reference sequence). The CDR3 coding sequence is TGTGCCAGTAGTTTATCGGGACAGCCCTTTCAGCCCCAGCATTTT. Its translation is CASSLSGQPFQPQHF.

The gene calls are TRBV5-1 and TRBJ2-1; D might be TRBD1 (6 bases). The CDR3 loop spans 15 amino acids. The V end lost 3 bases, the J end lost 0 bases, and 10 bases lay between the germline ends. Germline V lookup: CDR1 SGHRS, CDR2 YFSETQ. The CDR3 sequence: CASSYGQSSYNEQFF. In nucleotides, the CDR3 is TGCGCCAGCAGCTATGGACAGAGCTCCTACAATGAGCAGTTCTTC.

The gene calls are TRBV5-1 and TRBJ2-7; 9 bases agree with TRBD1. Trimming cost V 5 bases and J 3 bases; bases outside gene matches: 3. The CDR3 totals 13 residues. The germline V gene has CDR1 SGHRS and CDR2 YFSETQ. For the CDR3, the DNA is TGCGCCAGCAGTCGGACAGGGGTCTACGAGCAGTACTTC. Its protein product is CASSRTGVYEQYF.

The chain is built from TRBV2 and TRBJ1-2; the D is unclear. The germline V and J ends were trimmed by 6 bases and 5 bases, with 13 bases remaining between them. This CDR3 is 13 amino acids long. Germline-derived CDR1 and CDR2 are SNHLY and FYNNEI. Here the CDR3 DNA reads TGTGCCAGCAGAGCTAGGGAGGGATATGGCTACACCTTC. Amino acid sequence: CASRAREGYGYTF. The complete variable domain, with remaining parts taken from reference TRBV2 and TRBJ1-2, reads EPEVTQTPSHQVTQMGQEVILRCVPISNHLYFYWYRQILGQKVEFLVSFYNNEISEKSEIFDDQFSVERPDGSNFTLKIRSTKLEDSAMYFCASRAREGYGYTFGSGTRLTVV.

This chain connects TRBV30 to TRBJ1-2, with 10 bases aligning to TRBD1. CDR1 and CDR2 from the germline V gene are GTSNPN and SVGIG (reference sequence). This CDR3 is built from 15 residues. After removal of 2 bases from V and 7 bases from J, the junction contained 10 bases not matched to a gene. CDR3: CAWSNLGQGVLGYTF. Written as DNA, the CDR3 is TGTGCCTGGAGTAACCTCGGACAGGGGGTTCTTGGCTACACCTTC.

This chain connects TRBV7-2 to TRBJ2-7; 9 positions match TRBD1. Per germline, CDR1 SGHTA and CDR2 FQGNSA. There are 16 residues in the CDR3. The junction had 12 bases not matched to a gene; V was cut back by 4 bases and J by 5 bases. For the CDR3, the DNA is TGTGCCAGCAGCTCCTTATCGGGACAGGGCCGCAACGAGCAGTACTTC. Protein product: CASSSLSGQGRNEQYF.

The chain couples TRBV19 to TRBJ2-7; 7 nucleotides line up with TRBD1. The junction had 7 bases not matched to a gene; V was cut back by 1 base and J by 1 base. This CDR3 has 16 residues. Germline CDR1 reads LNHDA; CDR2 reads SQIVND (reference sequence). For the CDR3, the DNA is TGTGCCAGTAGTATAGCCCTGACAGGGATTTCCTACGAGCAGTACTTC. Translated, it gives CASSIALTGISYEQYF.

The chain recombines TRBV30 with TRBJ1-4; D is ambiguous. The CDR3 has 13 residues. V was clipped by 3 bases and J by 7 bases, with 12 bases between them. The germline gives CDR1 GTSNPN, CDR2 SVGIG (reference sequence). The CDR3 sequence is CAWSARVSEKLFF. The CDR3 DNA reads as TGTGCCTGGAGCGCCCGAGTGAGTGAAAAACTGTTTTTT. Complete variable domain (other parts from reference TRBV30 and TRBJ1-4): SQTIHQWPATLVQPVGSPLSLECTVEGTSNPNLYWYRQAAGRGLQLLFYSVGIGQISSEVPQNLSASRPQDRQFILSSKKLLLSDSGFYLCAWSARVSEKLFFGSGTQLSVL.